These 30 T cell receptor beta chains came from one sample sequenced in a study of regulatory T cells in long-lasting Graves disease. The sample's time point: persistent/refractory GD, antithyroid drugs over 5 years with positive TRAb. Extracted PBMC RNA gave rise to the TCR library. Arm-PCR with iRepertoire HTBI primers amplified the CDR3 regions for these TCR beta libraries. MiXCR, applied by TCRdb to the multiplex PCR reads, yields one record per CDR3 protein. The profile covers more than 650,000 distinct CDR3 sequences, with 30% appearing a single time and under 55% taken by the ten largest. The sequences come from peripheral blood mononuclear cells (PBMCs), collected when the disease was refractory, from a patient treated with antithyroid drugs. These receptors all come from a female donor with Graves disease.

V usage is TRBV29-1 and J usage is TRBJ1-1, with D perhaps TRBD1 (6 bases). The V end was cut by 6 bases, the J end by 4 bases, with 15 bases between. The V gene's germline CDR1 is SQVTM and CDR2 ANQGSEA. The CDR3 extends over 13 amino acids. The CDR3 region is CSVVTGFGTEAFF. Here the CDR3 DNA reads TGCAGCGTCGTAACAGGGTTCGGCACTGAAGCTTTCTTT. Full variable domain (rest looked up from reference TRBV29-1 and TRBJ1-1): SAVISQKPSRDICQRGTSLTIQCQVDSQVTMMFWYRQQPGQSLTLIATANQGSEATYESGFVIDKFPISRPNLTFSTLTVSNMSPEDSSIYLCSVVTGFGTEAFFGQGTRLTVV.

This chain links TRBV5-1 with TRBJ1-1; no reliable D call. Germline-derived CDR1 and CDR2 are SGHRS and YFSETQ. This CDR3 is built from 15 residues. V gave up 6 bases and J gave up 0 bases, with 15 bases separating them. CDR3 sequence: CASTREGFMNTEAFF. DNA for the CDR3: TGCGCCAGCACCCGGGAGGGATTCATGAACACTGAAGCTTTCTTT.

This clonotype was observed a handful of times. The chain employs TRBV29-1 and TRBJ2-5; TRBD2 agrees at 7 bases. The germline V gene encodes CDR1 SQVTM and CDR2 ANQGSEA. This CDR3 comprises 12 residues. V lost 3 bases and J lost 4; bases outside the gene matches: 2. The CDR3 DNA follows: TGCAGCGTTGATTCGGGGGGAGAGACCCAGTACTTC. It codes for CSVDSGGETQYF.

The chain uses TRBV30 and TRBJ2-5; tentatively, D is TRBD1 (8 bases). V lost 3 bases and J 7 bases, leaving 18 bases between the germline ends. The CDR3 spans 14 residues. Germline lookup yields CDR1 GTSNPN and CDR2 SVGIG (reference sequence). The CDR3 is CAWSTPDREGTQYF. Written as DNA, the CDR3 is TGTGCCTGGAGCACACCGGACAGGGAGGGGACCCAGTACTTC.

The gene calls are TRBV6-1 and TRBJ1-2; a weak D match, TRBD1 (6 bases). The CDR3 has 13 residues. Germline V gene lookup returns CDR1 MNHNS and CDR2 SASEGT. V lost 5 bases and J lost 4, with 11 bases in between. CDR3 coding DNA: TGTGCCAGCAGTCAACAGGGAATCTATGGCTACACCTTC. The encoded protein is CASSQQGIYGYTF.

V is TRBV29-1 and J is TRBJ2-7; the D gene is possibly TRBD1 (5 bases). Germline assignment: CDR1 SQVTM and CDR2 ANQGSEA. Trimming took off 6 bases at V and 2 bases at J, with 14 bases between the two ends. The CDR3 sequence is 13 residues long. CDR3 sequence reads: CSVGSGSTYEQYF. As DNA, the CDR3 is TGCAGCGTAGGGTCAGGGTCGACCTACGAGCAGTACTTC.

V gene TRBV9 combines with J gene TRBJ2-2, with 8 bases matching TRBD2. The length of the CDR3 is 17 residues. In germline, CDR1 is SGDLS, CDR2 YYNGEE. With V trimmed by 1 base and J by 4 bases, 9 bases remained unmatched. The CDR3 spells CASSVFGGGLGTGELFF. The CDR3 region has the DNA TGTGCCAGCAGCGTATTCGGGGGGGGGCTAGGCACCGGGGAGCTGTTTTTT.

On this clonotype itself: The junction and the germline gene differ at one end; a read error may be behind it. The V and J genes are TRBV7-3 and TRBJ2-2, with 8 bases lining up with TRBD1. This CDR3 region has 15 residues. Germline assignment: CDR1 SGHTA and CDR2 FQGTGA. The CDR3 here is CASSSTGVSTEELFF. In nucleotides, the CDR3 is TGTGCCAGCAGCTCGACAGGGGTCAGCACCGAGGAGCTGTTTTTT.

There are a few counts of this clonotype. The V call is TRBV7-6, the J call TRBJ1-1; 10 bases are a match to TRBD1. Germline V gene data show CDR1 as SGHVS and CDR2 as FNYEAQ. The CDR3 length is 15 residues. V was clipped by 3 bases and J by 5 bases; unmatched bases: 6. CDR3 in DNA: TGTGCCAGCAGCTTCGACAGGGGGCAAAGAACTGAAGCTTTCTTT. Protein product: CASSFDRGQRTEAFF.

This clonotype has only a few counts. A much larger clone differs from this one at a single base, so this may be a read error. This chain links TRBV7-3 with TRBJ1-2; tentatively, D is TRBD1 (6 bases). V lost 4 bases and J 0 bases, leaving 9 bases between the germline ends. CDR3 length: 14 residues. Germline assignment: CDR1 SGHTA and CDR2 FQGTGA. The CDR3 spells CASSSGQTNYGYTF. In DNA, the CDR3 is TGTGCCAGCAGCTCAGGACAGACTAACTATGGCTACACCTTC.

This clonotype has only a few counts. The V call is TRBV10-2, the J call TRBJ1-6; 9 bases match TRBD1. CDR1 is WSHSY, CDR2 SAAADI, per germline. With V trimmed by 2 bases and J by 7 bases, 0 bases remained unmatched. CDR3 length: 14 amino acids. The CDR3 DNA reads TGCGCCAGCAGTGAGACAGGGGGCAATTCACCCCTCCACTTT. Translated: CASSETGGNSPLHF.

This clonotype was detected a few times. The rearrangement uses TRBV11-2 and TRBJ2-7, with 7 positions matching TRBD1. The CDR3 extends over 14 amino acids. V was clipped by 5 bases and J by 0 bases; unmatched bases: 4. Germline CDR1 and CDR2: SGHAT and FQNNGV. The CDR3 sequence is CASSNRGTSYEQYF. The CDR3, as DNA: TGTGCCAGCAGCAACAGGGGAACCTCCTACGAGCAGTACTTC.

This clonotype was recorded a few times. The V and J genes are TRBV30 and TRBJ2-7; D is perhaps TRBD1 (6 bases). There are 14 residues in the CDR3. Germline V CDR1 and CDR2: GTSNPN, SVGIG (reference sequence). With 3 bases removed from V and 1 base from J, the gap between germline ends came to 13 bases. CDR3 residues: CAWSRRTDSYEQYF. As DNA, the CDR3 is TGTGCCTGGAGCCGACGGACAGATTCCTACGAGCAGTACTTC.

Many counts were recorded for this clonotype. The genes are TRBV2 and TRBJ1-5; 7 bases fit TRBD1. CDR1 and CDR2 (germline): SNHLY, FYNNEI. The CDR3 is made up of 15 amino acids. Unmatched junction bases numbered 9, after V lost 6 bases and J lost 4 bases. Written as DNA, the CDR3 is TGTGCCAGCAGAGCGACAGGGCTGGCAAATCAGCCCCAGCATTTT. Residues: CASRATGLANQPQHF.

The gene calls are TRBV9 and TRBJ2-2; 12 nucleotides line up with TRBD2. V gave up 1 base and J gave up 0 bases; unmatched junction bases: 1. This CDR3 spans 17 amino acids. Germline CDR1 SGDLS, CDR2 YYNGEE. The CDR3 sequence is CASSVRTSGANTGELFF. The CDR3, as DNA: TGTGCCAGCAGCGTACGGACTAGCGGGGCGAACACCGGGGAGCTGTTTTTT.

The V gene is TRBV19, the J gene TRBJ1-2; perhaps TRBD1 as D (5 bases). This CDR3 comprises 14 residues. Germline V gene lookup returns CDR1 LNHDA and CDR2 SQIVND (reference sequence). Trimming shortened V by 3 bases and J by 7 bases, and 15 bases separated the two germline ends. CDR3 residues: CASSMGLSPIGYTF. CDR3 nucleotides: TGTGCCAGTAGTATGGGACTGTCTCCTATTGGCTACACCTTC.

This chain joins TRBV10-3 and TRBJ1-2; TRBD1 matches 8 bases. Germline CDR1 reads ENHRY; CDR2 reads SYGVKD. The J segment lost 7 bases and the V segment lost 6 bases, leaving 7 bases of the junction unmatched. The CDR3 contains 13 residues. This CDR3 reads CAIRMDRDAGYTF. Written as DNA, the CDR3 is TGTGCCATCAGGATGGACAGGGACGCTGGCTACACCTTC.

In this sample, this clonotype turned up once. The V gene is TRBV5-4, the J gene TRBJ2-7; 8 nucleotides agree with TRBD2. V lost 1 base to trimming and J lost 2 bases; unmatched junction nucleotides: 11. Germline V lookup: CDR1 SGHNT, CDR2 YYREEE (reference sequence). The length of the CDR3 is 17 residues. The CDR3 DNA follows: TGTGCCAGCAGCTTGAGTATTGCGGGAGGAATGGCCTACGAGCAGTACTTC. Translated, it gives CASSLSIAGGMAYEQYF.

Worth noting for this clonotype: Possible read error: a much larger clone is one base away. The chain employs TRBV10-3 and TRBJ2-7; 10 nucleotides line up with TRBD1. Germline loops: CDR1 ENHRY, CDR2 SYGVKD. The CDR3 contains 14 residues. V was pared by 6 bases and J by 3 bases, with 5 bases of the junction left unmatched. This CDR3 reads CAISPGTGDYEQYF. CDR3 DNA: TGTGCCATCAGCCCCGGGACAGGGGACTACGAGCAGTACTTC.

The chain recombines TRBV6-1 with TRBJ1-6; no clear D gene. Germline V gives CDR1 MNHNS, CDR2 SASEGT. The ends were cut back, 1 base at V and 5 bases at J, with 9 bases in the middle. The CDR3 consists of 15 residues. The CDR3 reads CASSEVGSNNSPLHF. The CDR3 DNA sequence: TGTGCCAGCAGTGAAGTGGGGTCCAATAATTCACCCCTCCACTTT.

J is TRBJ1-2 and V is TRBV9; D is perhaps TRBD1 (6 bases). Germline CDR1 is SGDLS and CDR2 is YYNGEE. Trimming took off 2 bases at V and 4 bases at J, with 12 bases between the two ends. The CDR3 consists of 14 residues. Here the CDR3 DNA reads TGTGCCAGCAGCGTGTCCAGGGGAGGCTATGGCTACACCTTC. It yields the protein CASSVSRGGYGYTF.

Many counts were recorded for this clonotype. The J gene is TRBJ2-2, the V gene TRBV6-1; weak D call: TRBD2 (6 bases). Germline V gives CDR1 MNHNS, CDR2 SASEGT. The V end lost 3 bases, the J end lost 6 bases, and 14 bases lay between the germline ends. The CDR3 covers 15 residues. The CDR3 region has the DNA TGTGCCAGCAGTGATCGCGGGAAGGGCGCCGGGGAGCTGTTTTTT. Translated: CASSDRGKGAGELFF.

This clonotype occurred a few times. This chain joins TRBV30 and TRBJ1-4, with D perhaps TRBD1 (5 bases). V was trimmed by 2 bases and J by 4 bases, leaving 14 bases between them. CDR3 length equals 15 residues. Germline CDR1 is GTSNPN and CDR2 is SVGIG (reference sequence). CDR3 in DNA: TGTGCCTGGAGTCCCGACAGAAGCTTTAATGAAAAACTGTTTTTT. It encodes CAWSPDRSFNEKLFF. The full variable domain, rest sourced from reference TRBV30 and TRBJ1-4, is SQTIHQWPATLVQPVGSPLSLECTVEGTSNPNLYWYRQAAGRGLQLLFYSVGIGQISSEVPQNLSASRPQDRQFILSSKKLLLSDSGFYLCAWSPDRSFNEKLFFGSGTQLSVL.

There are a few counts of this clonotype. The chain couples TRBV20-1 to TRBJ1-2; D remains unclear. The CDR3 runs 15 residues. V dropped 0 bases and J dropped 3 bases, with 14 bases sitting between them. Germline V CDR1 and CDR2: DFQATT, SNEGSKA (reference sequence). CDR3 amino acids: CSARDPDGIDYGYTF. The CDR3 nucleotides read TGCAGTGCTAGAGATCCGGACGGCATAGACTATGGCTACACCTTC.

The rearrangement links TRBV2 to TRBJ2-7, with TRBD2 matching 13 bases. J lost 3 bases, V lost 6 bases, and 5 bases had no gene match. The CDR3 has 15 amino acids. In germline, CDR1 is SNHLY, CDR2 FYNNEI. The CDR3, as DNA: TGTGCCAGCAGGATGGGGACTAGCGGGAACTACGAGCAGTACTTC. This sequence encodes CASRMGTSGNYEQYF.

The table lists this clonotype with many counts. CDR3 sequence (DNA): TGTGCCAGCAGGGCCTGGGCAGGCCTTGAAGCTTTCTTT. Its protein product is CASRAWAGLEAFF. This chain links TRBV27 with TRBJ1-1, with D unresolved. Germline V gene sequence: CDR1 MNHEY, CDR2 SMNVEV (reference sequence). This CDR3 is built from 13 residues. V was cut by 6 bases and J by 7 bases, with 15 bases left in between.

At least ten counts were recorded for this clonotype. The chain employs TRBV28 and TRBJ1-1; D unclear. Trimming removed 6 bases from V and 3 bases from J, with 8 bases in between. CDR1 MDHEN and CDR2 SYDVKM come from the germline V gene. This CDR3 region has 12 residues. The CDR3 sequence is CASRTDDTEAFF. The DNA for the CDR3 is TGTGCCAGCAGAACAGACGACACTGAAGCTTTCTTT.

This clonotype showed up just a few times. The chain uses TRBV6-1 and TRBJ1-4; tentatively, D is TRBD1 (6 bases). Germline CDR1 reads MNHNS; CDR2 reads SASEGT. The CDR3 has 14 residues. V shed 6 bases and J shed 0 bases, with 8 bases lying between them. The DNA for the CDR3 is TGTGCCAGCAGAACAGGGTCAACTAATGAAAAACTGTTTTTT. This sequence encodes CASRTGSTNEKLFF.

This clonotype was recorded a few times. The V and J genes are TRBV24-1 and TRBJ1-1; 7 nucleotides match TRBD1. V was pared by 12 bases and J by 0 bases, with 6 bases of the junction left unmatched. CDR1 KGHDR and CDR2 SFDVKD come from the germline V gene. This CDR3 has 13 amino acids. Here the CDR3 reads CAVRGGMNTEAFF. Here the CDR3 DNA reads TGTGCCGTAAGAGGGGGCATGAACACTGAAGCTTTCTTT.

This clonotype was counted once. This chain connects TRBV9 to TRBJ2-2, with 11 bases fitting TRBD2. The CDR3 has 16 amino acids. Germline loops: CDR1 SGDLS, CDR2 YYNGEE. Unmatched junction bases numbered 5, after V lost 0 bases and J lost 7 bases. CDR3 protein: CASSVGTSGSVGELFF. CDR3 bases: TGTGCCAGCAGCGTAGGCACTAGCGGGAGTGTCGGGGAGCTGTTTTTT. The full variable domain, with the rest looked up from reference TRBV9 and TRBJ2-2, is DSGVTQTPKHLITATGQRVTLRCSPRSGDLSVYWYQQSLDQGLQFLIQYYNGEERAKGNILERFSAQQFPDLHSELNLSSLELGDSALYFCASSVGTSGSVGELFFGEGSRLTVL.